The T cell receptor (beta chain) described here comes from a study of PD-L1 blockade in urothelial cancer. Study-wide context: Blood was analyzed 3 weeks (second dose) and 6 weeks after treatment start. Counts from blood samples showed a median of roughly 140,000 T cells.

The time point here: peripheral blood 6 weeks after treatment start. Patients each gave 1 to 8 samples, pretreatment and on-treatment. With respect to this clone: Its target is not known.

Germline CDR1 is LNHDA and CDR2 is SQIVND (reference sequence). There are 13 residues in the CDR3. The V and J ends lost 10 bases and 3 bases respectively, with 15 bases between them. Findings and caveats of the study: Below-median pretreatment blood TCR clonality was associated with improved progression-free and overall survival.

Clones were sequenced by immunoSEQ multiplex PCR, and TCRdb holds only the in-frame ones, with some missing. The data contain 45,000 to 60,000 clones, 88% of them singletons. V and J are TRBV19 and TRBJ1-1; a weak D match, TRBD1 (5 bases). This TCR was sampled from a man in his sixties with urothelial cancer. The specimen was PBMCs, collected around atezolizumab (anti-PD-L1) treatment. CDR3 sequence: CATSSRVDTEAFF. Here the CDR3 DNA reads TGTGCCACTAGCAGCAGGGTTGACACTGAAGCTTTCTTT.